A single sample gave rise to the 7 T cell receptor beta chains below, sequenced in a study of shared clonotypes between healthy human individuals. Method: immunoSEQ multiplex PCR; TCRdb's copy keeps in-frame clones and lacks some. The sample contains some 470,000 clones, 75% to 85% of which appear only once. The sequenced material came from PBMCs. All receptors come from a middle-aged woman in good health. Some clones in this sample may be carry-over from other donors' samples.

V gene TRBV28 combines with J gene TRBJ2-7; TRBD2 agrees at 7 bases. With 5 bases clipped from V and 0 bases from J, the junction kept 4 bases outside the gene matches. Germline CDR1 MDHEN, CDR2 SYDVKM. The CDR3 covers 14 residues. This CDR3 is CASSTSVDSYEQYF. CDR3 nucleotide sequence: TGTGCCAGCAGTACTAGCGTTGACTCCTACGAGCAGTACTTC.

The chain combines TRBV2 with TRBJ2-1, with a weak D call TRBD2 (6 bases). Germline V gene sequence: CDR1 SNHLY, CDR2 FYNNEI. With 0 bases removed from V and 9 bases from J, the gap between germline ends came to 18 bases. The CDR3 spans 16 residues. The CDR3, as DNA: TGTGCCAGCAGTGAAGCGGGAGGAGCAATCAGAGGTGAGCAGTTCTTC. Its protein is CASSEAGGAIRGEQFF. Based on the CDR3 plus reference TRBV2 and TRBJ2-1, the full variable domain is EPEVTQTPSHQVTQMGQEVILRCVPISNHLYFYWYRQILGQKVEFLVSFYNNEISEKSEIFDDQFSVERPDGSNFTLKIRSTKLEDSAMYFCASSEAGGAIRGEQFFGPGTRLTVL.

The sample holds one count of this clone. The V and J genes are TRBV28 and TRBJ2-7; TRBD2 matches 14 bases. Germline CDR1 is MDHEN and CDR2 is SYDVKM. CDR3 length equals 17 residues. The V segment lost 6 bases and the J segment 3 bases; nucleotides outside the gene matches: 10. The CDR3 sequence: CASSGPTTSGRVYEQYF. In DNA form, the CDR3 reads TGTGCCAGCAGCGGTCCCACGACTAGCGGGAGGGTCTACGAGCAGTACTTC.

The V and J genes are TRBV18 and TRBJ1-5; TRBD1 might be the D (5 bases). The CDR3 has 15 amino acids. The V gene lost 0 bases and the J gene lost 6 bases, with 12 bases spanning the gap. Germline V gene lookup returns CDR1 KGHSH and CDR2 LQKENI. The CDR3 is CASSPPVRAGQPQHF. The DNA of the CDR3 is TGTGCCAGCTCACCACCGGTCAGGGCAGGTCAGCCCCAGCATTTT. The full variable domain, in which reference TRBV18 and TRBJ1-5 provide the parts outside the CDR3, is NAGVMQNPRHLVRRRGQEARLRCSPMKGHSHVYWYRQLPEEGLKFMVYLQKENIIDESGMPKERFSAEFPKEGPSILRIQQVVRGDSAAYFCASSPPVRAGQPQHFGDGTRLSIL.

This clone has a handful of counts. The chain recombines TRBV2 with TRBJ2-2; D gene uncertain. CDR3 length: 13 residues. CDR1 and CDR2 from the germline V gene are SNHLY and FYNNEI. With 7 bases removed from V and 4 bases from J, the gap between germline ends came to 10 bases. CDR3 amino acids: CASTIMGTGELFF. CDR3 nucleotides: TGTGCCAGCACGATAATGGGCACCGGGGAGCTGTTTTTT.

The rearrangement uses TRBV9 and TRBJ2-4; D might be TRBD1 (6 bases). This CDR3 is 18 amino acids long. Germline-derived CDR1 and CDR2 are SGDLS and YYNGEE. V dropped 0 bases and J dropped 3 bases, with 19 bases sitting between them. The CDR3 nucleotides are TGTGCCAGCAGCGTAGGGATCGGACAGACTACATACAAAAACATTCAGTACTTC. Translation gives CASSVGIGQTTYKNIQYF.

The chain recombines TRBV7-3 with TRBJ2-2; TRBD1 might be the D (6 bases). The CDR3 runs to 14 residues. Trimming cost V 5 bases and J 7 bases, with 14 bases left between them. CDR1 SGHTA and CDR2 FQGTGA come from the germline V gene. The CDR3 protein is CASSKTGTGGELFF. The CDR3 nucleotides are TGTGCCAGCAGCAAAACAGGGACGGGCGGGGAGCTGTTTTTT. Full variable domain (remainder filled in from reference TRBV7-3 and TRBJ2-2): GAGVSQTPSNKVTEKGKYVELRCDPISGHTALYWYRQSLGQGPEFLIYFQGTGAADDSGLPNDRFFAVRPEGSVSTLKIQRTERGDSAVYLCASSKTGTGGELFFGEGSRLTVL.